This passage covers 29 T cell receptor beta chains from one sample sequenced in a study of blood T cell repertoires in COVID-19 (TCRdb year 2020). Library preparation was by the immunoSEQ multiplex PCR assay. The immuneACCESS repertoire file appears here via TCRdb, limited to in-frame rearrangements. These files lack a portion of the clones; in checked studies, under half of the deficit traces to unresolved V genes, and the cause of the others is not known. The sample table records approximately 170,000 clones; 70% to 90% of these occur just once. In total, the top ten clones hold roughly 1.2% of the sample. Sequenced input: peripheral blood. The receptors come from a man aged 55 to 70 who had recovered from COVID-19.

In DNA, the CDR3 is TGTGCCAGCAGCTTGTTGGTCGGGAGGGCCGGCGGCTACACCTTC. Its translation: CASSLLVGRAGGYTF. The J gene is TRBJ1-2, the V gene TRBV5-6; D gene unclear. Trimming stripped 1 base from V and 8 bases from J, with 18 bases between. Germline V gene lookup returns CDR1 SGHDT and CDR2 YYEEEE. CDR3 length: 15 residues. The variable domain in full, completed from reference TRBV5-6 and TRBJ1-2, reads DAGVTQSPTHLIKTRGQQVTLRCSPKSGHDTVSWYQQALGQGPQFIFQYYEEEERQRGNFPDRFSGHQFPNYSSELNVNALLLGDSALYLCASSLLVGRAGGYTFGSGTRLTVV.

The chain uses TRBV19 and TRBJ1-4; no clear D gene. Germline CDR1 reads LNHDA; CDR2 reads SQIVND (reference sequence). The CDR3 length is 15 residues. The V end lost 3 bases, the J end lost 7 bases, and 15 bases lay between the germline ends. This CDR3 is CASSIPTTPGEKLFF. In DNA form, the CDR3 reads TGTGCCAGTAGTATCCCCACCACTCCTGGTGAAAAACTGTTTTTT.

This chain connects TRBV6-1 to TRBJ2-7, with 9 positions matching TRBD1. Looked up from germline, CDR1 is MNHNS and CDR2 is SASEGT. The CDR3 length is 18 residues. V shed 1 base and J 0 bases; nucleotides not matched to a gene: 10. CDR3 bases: TGTGCCAGCAGTGAAGTTTTTCTGGGACAGGGCAGCTCCTACGAGCAGTACTTC. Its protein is CASSEVFLGQGSSYEQYF.

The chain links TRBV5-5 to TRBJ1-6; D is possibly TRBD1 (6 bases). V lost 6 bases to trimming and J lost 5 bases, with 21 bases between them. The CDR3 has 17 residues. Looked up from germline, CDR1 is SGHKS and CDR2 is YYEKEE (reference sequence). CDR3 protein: CASTPHGGAIDNSPLHF. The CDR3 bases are TGTGCCAGCACCCCCCACGGGGGGGCCATTGATAATTCACCCCTCCACTTT.

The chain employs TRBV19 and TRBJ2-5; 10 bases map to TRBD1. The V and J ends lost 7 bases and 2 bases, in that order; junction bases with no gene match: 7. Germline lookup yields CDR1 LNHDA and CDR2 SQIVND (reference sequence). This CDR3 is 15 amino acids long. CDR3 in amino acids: CASTARDRGQETQYF. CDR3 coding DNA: TGTGCCAGTACTGCACGGGACAGGGGACAAGAGACCCAGTACTTC.

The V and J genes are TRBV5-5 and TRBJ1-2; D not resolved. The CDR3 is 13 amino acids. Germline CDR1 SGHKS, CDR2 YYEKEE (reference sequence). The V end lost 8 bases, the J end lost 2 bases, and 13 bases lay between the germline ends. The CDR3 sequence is CASALAENYGYTF. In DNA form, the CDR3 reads TGTGCCAGTGCCCTAGCGGAAAACTATGGCTACACCTTC.

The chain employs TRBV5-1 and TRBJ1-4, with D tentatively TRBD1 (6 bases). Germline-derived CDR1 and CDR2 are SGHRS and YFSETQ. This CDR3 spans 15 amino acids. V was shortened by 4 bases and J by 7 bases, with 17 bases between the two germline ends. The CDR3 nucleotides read TGCGCCAGCAGCCTCGGGGGCGGGGGCAGTGAAAAACTGTTTTTT. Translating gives CASSLGGGGSEKLFF.

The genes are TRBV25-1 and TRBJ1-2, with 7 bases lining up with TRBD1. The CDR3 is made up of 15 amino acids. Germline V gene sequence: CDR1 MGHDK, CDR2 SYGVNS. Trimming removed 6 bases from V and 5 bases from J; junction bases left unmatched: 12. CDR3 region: CASSDVSGQVYGYTF. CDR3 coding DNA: TGTGCCAGCAGCGACGTTTCCGGACAGGTTTATGGCTACACCTTC.

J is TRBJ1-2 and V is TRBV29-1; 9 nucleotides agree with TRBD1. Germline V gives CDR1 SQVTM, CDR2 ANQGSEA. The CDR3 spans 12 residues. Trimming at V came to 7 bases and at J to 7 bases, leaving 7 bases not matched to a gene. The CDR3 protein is CSARDRAGGYTF. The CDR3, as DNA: TGCAGCGCGAGGGACAGGGCGGGTGGCTACACCTTC.

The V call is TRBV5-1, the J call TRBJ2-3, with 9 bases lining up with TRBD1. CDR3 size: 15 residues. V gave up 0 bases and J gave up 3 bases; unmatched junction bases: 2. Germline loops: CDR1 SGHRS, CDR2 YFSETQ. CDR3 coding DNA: TGCGCCAGCAGCTTGGGGGACAGGGTTACAGATACGCAGTATTTT. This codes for CASSLGDRVTDTQYF.

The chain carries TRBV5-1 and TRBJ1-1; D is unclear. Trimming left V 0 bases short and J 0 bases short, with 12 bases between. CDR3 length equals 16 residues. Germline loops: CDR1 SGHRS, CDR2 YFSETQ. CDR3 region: CASSLDRGSMNTEAFF. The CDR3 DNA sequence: TGCGCCAGCAGCTTGGATCGGGGTTCGATGAACACTGAAGCTTTCTTT.

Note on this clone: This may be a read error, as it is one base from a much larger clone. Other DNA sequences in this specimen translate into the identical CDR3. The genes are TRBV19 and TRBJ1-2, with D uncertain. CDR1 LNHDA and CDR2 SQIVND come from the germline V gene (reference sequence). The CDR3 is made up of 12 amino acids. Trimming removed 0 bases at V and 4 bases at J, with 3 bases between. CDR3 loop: CASSIDRYGYTF. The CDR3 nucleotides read TGTGCCAGTAGTATAGATCGCTATGGCTACACCTTC.

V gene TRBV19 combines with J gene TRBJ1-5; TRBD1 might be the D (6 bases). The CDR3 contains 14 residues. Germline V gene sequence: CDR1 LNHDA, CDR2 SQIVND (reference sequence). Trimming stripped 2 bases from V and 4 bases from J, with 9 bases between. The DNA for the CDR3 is TGTGCCAGTAGTATAATAACAGGGAATCAGCCCCAGCATTTT. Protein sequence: CASSIITGNQPQHF.

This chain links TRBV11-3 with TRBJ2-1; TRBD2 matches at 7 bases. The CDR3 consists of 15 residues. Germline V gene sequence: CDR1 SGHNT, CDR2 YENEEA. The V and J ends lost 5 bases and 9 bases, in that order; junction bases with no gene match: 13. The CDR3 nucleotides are TGTGCCAGCAGCCCGACCGGGGGGAGTGGGGGTGAGCAGTTCTTC. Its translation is CASSPTGGSGGEQFF.

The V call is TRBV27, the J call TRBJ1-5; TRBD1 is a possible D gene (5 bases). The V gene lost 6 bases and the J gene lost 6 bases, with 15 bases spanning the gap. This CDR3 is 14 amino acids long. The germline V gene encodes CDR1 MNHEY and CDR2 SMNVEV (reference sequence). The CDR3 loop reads CASRSGGTIQPQHF. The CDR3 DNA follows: TGTGCCAGCAGAAGTGGGGGGACCATTCAGCCCCAGCATTTT.

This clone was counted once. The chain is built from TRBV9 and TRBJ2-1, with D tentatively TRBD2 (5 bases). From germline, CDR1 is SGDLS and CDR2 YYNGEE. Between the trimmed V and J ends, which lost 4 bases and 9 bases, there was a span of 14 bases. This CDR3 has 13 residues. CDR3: CASSPIPGSEQFF. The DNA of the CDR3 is TGTGCCAGCAGCCCTATCCCGGGGTCTGAGCAGTTCTTC.

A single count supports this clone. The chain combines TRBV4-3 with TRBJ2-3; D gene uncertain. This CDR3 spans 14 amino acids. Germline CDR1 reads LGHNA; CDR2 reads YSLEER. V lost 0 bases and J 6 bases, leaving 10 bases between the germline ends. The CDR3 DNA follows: TGCGCCAGCAGCCAAGAGCCACAATCTGATACGCAGTATTTT. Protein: CASSQEPQSDTQYF.

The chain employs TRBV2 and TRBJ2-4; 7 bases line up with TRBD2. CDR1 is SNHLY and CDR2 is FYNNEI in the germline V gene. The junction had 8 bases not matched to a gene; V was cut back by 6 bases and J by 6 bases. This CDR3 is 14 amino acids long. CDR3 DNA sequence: TGTGCCAGCAGCTTCAGCGGGGCCGGAAACATTCAGTACTTC. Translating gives CASSFSGAGNIQYF.

The CDR3 sequence: CASSGPSYANQPQHF. DNA for the CDR3: TGTGCCAGCAGTGGCCCTTCTTACGCCAATCAGCCCCAGCATTTT. The genes are TRBV6-6 and TRBJ1-5, with D hard to call. The CDR3 covers 15 residues. Trimming pared 5 bases from V and 3 bases from J, leaving 14 bases between. CDR1 is MNHNY and CDR2 is SVGAGI in the germline V gene (reference sequence).

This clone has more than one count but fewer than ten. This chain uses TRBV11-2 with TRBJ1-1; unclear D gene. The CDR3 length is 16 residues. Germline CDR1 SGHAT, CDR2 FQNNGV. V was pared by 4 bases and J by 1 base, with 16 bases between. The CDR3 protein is CASSWTNGGANTEAFF. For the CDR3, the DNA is TGTGCCAGCAGCTGGACGAACGGAGGAGCGAACACTGAAGCTTTCTTT. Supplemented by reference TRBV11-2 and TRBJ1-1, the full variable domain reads EAGVAQSPRYKIIEKRQSVAFWCNPISGHATLYWYQQILGQGPKLLIQFQNNGVVDDSQLPKDRFSAERLKGVDSTLKIQPAKLEDSAVYLCASSWTNGGANTEAFFGQGTRLTVV.

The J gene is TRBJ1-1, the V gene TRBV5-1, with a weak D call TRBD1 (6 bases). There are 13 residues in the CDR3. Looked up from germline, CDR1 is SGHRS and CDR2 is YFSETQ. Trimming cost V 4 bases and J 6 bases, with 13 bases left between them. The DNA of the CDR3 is TGCGCCAGCAGCCAAGGGGGAAAGGCTGAAGCTTTCTTT. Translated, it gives CASSQGGKAEAFF. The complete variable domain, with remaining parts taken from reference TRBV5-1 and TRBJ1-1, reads KAGVTQTPRYLIKTRGQQVTLSCSPISGHRSVSWYQQTPGQGLQFLFEYFSETQRNKGNFPGRFSGRQFSNSRSEMNVSTLELGDSALYLCASSQGGKAEAFFGQGTRLTVV.

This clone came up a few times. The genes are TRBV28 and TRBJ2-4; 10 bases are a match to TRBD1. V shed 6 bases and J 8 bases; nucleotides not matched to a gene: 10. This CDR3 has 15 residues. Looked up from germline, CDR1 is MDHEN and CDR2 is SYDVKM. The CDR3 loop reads CASSTRDRGYDIQYF. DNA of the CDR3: TGTGCCAGCAGCACCCGGGACAGGGGATATGACATTCAGTACTTC.

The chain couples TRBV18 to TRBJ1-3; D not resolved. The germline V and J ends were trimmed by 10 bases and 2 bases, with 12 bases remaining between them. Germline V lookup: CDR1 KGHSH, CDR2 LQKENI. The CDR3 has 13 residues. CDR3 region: CATLPGAGNTIYF. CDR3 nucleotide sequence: TGTGCCACCCTCCCGGGAGCTGGAAACACCATATATTTT.

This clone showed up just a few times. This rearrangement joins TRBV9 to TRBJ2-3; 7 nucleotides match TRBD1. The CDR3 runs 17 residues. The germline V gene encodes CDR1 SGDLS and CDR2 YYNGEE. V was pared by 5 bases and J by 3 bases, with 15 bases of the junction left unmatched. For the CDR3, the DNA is TGTGCCAGCAGTCAAAGGGACAGCTTCGGATATACAGATACGCAGTATTTT. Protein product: CASSQRDSFGYTDTQYF. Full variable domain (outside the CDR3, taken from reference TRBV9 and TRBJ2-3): DSGVTQTPKHLITATGQRVTLRCSPRSGDLSVYWYQQSLDQGLQFLIQYYNGEERAKGNILERFSAQQFPDLHSELNLSSLELGDSALYFCASSQRDSFGYTDTQYFGPGTRLTVL.

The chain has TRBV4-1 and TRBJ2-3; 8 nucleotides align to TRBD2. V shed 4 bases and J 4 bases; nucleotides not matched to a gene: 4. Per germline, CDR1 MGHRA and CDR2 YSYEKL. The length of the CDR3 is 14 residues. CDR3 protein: CASSLGGGADTQYF. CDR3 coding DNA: TGCGCCAGCAGCCTCGGGGGGGGCGCAGATACGCAGTATTTT.

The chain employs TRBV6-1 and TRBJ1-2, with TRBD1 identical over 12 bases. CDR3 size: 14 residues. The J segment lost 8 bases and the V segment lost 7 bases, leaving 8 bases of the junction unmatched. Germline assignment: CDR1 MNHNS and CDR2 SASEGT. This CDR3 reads CASTPGQGAQGYTF. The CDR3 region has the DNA TGTGCCAGCACACCGGGACAGGGGGCGCAGGGCTACACCTTC.

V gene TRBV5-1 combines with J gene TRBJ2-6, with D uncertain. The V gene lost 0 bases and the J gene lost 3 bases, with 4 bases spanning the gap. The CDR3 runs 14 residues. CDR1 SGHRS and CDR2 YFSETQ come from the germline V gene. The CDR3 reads CASSLDGGANVLTF. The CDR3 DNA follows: TGCGCCAGCAGCTTGGACGGTGGGGCCAACGTCCTGACTTTC.

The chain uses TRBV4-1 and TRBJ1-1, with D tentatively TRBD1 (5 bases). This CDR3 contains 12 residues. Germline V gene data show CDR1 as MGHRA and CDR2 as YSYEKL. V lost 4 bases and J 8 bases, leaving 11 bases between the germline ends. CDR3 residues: CASSPGIEEAFF. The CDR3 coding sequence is TGCGCCAGCAGCCCAGGGATTGAGGAAGCTTTCTTT.

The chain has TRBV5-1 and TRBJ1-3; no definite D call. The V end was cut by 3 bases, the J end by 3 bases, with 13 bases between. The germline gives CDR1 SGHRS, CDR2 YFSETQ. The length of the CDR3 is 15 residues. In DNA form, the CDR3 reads TGCGCCAGCAGCTACCCGAGGGAGGGTGGAAACACCATATATTTT. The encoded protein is CASSYPREGGNTIYF.